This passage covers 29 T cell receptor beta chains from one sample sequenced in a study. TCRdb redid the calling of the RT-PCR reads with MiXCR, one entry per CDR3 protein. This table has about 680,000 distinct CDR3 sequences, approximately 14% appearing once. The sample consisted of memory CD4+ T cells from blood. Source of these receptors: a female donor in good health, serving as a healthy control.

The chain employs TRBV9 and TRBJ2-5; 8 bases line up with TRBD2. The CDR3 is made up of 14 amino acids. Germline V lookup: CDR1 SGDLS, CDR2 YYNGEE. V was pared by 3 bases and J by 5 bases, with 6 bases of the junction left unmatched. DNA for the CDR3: TGTGCCAGCAGCGGACTAGCGTTCGGGGAGACCCAGTACTTC. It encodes CASSGLAFGETQYF.

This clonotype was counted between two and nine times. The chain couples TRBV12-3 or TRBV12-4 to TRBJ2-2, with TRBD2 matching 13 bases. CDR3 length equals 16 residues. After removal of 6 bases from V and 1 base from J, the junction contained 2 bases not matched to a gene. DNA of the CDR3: TGTGCCAGCAGACTAGCGGGGGGGCTGAACACCGGGGAGCTGTTTTTT. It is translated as CASRLAGGLNTGELFF.

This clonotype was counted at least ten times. CDR3 sequence reads: CASSLNRDSYEQYF. CDR3 nucleotides: TGTGCCAGCAGTCTAAACAGGGATTCCTACGAGCAGTACTTC. The chain employs TRBV27 and TRBJ2-7, with a weak D call TRBD1 (6 bases). V was pared by 5 bases and J by 1 base, with 12 bases between. CDR3 length: 14 amino acids. The V gene's germline CDR1 is MNHEY and CDR2 SMNVEV (reference sequence).

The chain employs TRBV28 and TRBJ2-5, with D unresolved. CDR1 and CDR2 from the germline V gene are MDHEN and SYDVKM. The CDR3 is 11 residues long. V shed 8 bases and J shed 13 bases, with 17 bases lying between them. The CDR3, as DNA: TGTGCCAGCCGATTTTTAGACGGCGTGTACTTC. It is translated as CASRFLDGVYF.

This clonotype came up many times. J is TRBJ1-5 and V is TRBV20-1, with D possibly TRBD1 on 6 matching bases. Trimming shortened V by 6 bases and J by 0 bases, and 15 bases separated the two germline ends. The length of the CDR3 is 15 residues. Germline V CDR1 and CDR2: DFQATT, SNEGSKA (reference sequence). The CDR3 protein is CSADRFPNSNQPQHF. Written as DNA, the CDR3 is TGCAGTGCCGACAGGTTCCCAAATAGCAATCAGCCCCAGCATTTT.

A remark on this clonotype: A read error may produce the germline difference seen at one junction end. CDR3 loop: CAISSTGNQGGKLFF. The CDR3, as DNA: TGTGCCATCAGCTCGACAGGGAATCAGGGCGGAAAACTGTTTTTT. This chain links TRBV7-2 with TRBJ1-4, with 7 bases that match TRBD1. The CDR3 totals 15 residues. Germline CDR1 SGHTA, CDR2 FQGNSA.

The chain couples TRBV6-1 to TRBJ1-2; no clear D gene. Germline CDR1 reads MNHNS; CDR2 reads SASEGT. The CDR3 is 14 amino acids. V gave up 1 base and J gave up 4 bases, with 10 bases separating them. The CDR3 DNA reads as TGTGCCAGCAGTGAAGGTCCGCTGATCTATGGCTACACCTTC. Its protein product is CASSEGPLIYGYTF.

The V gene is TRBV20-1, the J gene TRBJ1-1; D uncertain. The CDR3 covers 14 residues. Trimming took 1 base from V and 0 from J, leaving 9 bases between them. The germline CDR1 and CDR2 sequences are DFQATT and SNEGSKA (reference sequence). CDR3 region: CSARVPPLNTEAFF. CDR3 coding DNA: TGCAGTGCTAGAGTGCCCCCACTGAACACTGAAGCTTTCTTT.

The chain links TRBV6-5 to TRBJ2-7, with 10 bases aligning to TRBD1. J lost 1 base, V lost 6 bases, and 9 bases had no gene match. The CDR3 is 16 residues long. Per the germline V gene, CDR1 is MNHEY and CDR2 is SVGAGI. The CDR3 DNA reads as TGTGCCAGCAGCTCCGCCCGGGACAGGGGATCCTACGAGCAGTACTTC. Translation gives CASSSARDRGSYEQYF.

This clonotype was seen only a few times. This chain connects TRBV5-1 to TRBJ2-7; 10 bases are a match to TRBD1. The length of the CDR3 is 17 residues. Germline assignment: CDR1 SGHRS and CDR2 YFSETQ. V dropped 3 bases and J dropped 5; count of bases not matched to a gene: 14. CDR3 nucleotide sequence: TGCGCCAGCAGCTCGACAGGGGGCGGATTCAACTGGAACGAGCAGTACTTC. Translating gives CASSSTGGGFNWNEQYF.

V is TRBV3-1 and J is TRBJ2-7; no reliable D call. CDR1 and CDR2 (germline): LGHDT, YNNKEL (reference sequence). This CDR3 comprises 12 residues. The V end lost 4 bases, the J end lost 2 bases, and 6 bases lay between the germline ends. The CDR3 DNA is TGTGCCAGCAGCCGCCAACCCTACGAGCAGTACTTC. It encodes CASSRQPYEQYF.

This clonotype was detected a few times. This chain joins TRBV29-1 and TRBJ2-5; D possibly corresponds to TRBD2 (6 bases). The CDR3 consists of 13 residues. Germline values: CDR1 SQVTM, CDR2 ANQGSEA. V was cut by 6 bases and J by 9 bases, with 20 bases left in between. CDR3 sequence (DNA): TGCAGCGTGACGGGAGAAGAGACCGTATCCCAGTACTTC. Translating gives CSVTGEETVSQYF.

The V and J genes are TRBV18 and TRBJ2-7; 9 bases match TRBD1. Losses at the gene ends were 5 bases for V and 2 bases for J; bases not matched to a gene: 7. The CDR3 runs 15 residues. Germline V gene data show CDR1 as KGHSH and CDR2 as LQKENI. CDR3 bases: TGTGCCAGCTCAGAGCGGACAGGGGTGCCCTACGAGCAGTACTTC. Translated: CASSERTGVPYEQYF.

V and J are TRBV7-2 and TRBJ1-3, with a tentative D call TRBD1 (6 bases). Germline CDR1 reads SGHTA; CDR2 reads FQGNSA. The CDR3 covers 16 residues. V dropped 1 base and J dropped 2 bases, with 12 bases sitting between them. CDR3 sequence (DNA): TGTGCCAGCAGCTTAGTTGGGGGGCAAGCTGGAAACACCATATATTTT. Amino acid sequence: CASSLVGGQAGNTIYF.

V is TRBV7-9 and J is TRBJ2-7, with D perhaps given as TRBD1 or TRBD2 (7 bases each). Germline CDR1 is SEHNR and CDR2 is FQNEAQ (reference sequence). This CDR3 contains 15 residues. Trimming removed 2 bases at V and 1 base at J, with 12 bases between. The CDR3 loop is CASSLSGDRSYEQYF. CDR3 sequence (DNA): TGTGCCAGCAGCTTAAGCGGGGACAGATCCTACGAGCAGTACTTC.

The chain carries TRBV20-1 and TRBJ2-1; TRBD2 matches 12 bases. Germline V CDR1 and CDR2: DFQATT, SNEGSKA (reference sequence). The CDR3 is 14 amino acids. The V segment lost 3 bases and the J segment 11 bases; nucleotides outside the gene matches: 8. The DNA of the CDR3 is TGCAGTGCTAGTAGACTAGCGGGAGATGCCAAGCAGTTCTTC. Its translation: CSASRLAGDAKQFF.

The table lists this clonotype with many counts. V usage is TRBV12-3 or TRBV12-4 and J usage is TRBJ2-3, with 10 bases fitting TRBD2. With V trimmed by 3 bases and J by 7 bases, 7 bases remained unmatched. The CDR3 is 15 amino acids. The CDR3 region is CASSLPSGSGYTQYF. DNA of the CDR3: TGTGCCAGCAGTTTGCCTAGCGGGAGTGGGTATACGCAGTATTTT.

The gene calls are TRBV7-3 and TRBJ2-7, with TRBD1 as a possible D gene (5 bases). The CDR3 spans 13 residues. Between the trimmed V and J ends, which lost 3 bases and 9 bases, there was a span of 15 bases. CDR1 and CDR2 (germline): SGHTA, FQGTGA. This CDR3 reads CASSFSPHGAQYF. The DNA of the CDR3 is TGTGCCAGCAGCTTTTCCCCCCATGGGGCGCAGTACTTC. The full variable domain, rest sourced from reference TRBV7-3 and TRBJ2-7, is GAGVSQTPSNKVTEKGKYVELRCDPISGHTALYWYRQSLGQGPEFLIYFQGTGAADDSGLPNDRFFAVRPEGSVSTLKIQRTERGDSAVYLCASSFSPHGAQYFGPGTRLTVT.

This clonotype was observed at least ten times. The CDR3 is CASSRWDSNTEAFF. The CDR3 DNA reads as TGTGCCAGCAGCAGATGGGACTCAAACACTGAAGCTTTCTTT. This chain connects TRBV7-9 to TRBJ1-1, with D tentatively TRBD1 (5 bases). CDR3 length: 14 residues. From germline, CDR1 is SEHNR and CDR2 FQNEAQ (reference sequence). V was shortened by 5 bases and J by 2 bases, with 12 bases between the two germline ends.

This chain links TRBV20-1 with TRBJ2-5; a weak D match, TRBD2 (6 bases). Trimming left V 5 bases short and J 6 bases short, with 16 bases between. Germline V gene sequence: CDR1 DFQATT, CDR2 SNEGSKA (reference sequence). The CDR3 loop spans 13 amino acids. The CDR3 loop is CSAGGLPRKTQYF. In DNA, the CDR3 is TGCAGTGCTGGGGGACTCCCGAGGAAGACCCAGTACTTC.

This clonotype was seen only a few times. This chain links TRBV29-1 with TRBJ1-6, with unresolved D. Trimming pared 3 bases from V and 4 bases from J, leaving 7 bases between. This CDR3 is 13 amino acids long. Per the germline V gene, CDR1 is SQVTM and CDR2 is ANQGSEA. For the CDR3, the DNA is TGCAGCGTTGAGGAGGTTTATAATTCACCCCTCCACTTT. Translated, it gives CSVEEVYNSPLHF.

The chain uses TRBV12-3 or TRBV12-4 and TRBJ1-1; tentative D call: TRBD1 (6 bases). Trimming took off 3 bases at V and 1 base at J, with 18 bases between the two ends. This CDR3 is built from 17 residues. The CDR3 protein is CASSFRQVPTSNTEAFF. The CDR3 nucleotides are TGTGCCAGCAGTTTTCGACAGGTCCCAACTTCGAACACTGAAGCTTTCTTT.

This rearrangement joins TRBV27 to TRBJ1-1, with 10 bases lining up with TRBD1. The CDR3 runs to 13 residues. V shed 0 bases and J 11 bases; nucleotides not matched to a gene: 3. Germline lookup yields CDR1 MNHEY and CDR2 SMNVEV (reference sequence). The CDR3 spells CASSLSTGGKAFF. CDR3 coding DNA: TGTGCCAGCAGTTTATCGACAGGGGGCAAGGCTTTCTTT.

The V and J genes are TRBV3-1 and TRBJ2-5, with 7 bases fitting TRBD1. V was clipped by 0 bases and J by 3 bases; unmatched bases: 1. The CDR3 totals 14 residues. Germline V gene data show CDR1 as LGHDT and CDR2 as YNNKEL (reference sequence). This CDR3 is CASSQEQGKETQYF. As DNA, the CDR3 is TGTGCCAGCAGCCAAGAACAGGGGAAAGAGACCCAGTACTTC.

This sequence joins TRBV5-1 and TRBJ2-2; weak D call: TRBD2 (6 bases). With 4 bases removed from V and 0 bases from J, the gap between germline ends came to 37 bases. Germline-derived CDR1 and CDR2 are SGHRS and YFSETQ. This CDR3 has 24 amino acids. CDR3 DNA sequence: TGCGCCAGCAGCCAGACCCTAACATCACACTGGTCGGGGGAGGATTTTTCGAACACCGGGGAGCTGTTTTTT. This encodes CASSQTLTSHWSGEDFSNTGELFF.

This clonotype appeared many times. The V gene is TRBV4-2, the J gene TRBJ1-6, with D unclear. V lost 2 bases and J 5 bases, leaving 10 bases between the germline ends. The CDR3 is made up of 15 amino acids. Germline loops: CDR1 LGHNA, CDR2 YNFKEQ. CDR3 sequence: CASSQTKAHNSPLHF. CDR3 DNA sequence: TGTGCCAGCAGCCAAACGAAAGCCCATAATTCACCCCTCCACTTT.

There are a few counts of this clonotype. This chain's CDR3 is CASSLRPGSGRGNEQFF. The CDR3 DNA reads as TGTGCCAGCAGTCTCCGTCCCGGGAGCGGGAGGGGAAATGAGCAGTTCTTC. This chain links TRBV28 with TRBJ2-1, with 10 bases lining up with TRBD2. This CDR3 contains 17 residues. V dropped 5 bases and J dropped 7; count of bases not matched to a gene: 14. The germline gives CDR1 MDHEN, CDR2 SYDVKM.

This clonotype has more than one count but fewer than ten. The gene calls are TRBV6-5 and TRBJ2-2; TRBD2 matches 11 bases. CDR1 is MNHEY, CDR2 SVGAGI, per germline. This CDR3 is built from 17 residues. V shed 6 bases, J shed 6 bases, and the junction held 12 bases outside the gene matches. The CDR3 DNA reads TGTGCCAGCAGGTCCTTAGCGGGAGGGACGGTAGCCGGGGAGCTGTTTTTT. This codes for CASRSLAGGTVAGELFF.

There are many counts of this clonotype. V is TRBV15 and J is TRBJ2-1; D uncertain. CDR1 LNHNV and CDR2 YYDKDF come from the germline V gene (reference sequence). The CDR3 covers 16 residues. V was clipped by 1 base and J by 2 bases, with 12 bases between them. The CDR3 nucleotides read TGTGCCACCAGCAGAGCCCGAGACGTTGCCTACAATGAGCAGTTCTTC. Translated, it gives CATSRARDVAYNEQFF.